A single sample gave rise to the 18 T cell receptor beta chains below, sequenced in a study of cytomegalovirus exposure and HLA in healthy donors (dated by TCRdb to about 2017). Library creation used the immunoSEQ multiplex PCR assay. The multiplex PCR relied on a mix of 60 forward primers for TCR Vbeta segments and 13 reverse primers for TCR Jbeta segments. The table was pulled from immuneACCESS by TCRdb, which kept in-frame rearrangements only. Such tables lose some clones; where checked, under half of the loss comes from unresolved V genes, and the rest has no known cause. The sample table contains about 67,000 clones; only one count was recorded for 55% to 80% of them. The ten top clones hold around 1.9% of the sample. The sequenced material came from PBMCs. The source is a woman aged 30 to 39 in good health and CMV-seronegative.

The V and J genes are TRBV6-5 and TRBJ2-7; D is perhaps TRBD2 (7 bases). Germline V gene data show CDR1 as MNHEY and CDR2 as SVGAGI. The CDR3 consists of 15 residues. V dropped 2 bases and J dropped 7 bases, with 18 bases sitting between them. CDR3 nucleotide sequence: TGTGCCAGCAGTTACCGGGGTGGGGGGGCTAGGGAGCAGTACTTC. Protein sequence: CASSYRGGGAREQYF.

This clone appeared once. The chain carries TRBV28 and TRBJ2-1, with D maybe TRBD1 (5 bases). The germline CDR1 and CDR2 sequences are MDHEN and SYDVKM. The CDR3 runs 13 residues. The V end was cut by 3 bases, the J end by 4 bases, with 7 bases between. CDR3 bases: TGTGCCAGCAGTTTCTCAGGGTACAATGAGCAGTTCTTC. This sequence encodes CASSFSGYNEQFF.

This clone was seen only a few times. This chain uses TRBV19 with TRBJ2-4; weak D call: TRBD2 (7 bases). Germline V gives CDR1 LNHDA, CDR2 SQIVND (reference sequence). The CDR3 contains 17 residues. The V end lost 1 base, the J end lost 2 bases, and 15 bases lay between the germline ends. CDR3 sequence: CASSIGGEGGSKNIQYF. CDR3 sequence (DNA): TGTGCCAGTAGTATAGGGGGGGAGGGGGGGTCCAAAAACATTCAGTACTTC.

V usage is TRBV29-1 and J usage is TRBJ1-1; 7 nucleotides line up with TRBD1. Germline assignment: CDR1 SQVTM and CDR2 ANQGSEA. With V trimmed by 6 bases and J by 0 bases, 7 bases remained unmatched. The CDR3 contains 14 residues. The CDR3 protein is CSVDPTGMNTEAFF. The CDR3 nucleotides are TGCAGCGTCGACCCGACAGGGATGAACACTGAAGCTTTCTTT.

The J gene is TRBJ2-5, the V gene TRBV5-1; 8 bases fit TRBD2. Germline loops: CDR1 SGHRS, CDR2 YFSETQ. This CDR3 is built from 14 residues. J was trimmed by 9 bases and V by 4 bases; bases with no gene match: 11. CDR3 in DNA: TGCGCCAGCAGCGGGTCGGGGGGGGCTCGGGCCCAGTACTTC. It encodes CASSGSGGARAQYF.

In this sample, this clone turned up a few times. The chain links TRBV18 to TRBJ1-2; tentative D call: TRBD1 (5 bases). CDR3 length: 15 residues. CDR1 is KGHSH, CDR2 LQKENI, per germline. Trimming removed 2 bases from V and 0 bases from J, with 10 bases in between. DNA of the CDR3: TGTGCCAGCTCACCAGGTTACAGGACTAACTATGGCTACACCTTC. Its protein product is CASSPGYRTNYGYTF. The full variable domain, with the rest looked up from reference TRBV18 and TRBJ1-2, is NAGVMQNPRHLVRRRGQEARLRCSPMKGHSHVYWYRQLPEEGLKFMVYLQKENIIDESGMPKERFSAEFPKEGPSILRIQQVVRGDSAAYFCASSPGYRTNYGYTFGSGTRLTVV.

The chain combines TRBV6-1 with TRBJ2-7, with 8 positions matching TRBD2. The length of the CDR3 is 14 residues. The germline V gene encodes CDR1 MNHNS and CDR2 SASEGT. Unmatched junction bases numbered 9, after V lost 5 bases and J lost 6 bases. The CDR3, as DNA: TGTGCCAGCAGTACTAGGCGGGGGACTAGCGAGCAGTACTTC. Residues: CASSTRRGTSEQYF.

The chain joins TRBV2 to TRBJ2-3; 12 bases fit TRBD1. The CDR3 totals 15 residues. J lost 6 bases, V lost 7 bases, and 8 bases had no gene match. Germline V gene lookup returns CDR1 SNHLY and CDR2 FYNNEI. The CDR3 DNA follows: TGTGCCAGCAAATTGGGACAGGGGGCGTGGGATACGCAGTATTTT. Protein: CASKLGQGAWDTQYF.

The chain is built from TRBV28 and TRBJ1-2; no clear D gene. The length of the CDR3 is 12 residues. V was trimmed by 3 bases and J by 5 bases, leaving 7 bases between them. Germline V gene sequence: CDR1 MDHEN, CDR2 SYDVKM. The DNA of the CDR3 is TGTGCCAGCAGTTTGGGCCGGTATGGCTACACCTTC. This encodes CASSLGRYGYTF.

V gene TRBV5-1 combines with J gene TRBJ2-5; no clear D. Trimming cost V 0 bases and J 3 bases, with 15 bases left between them. This CDR3 comprises 16 residues. Germline V gene data show CDR1 as SGHRS and CDR2 as YFSETQ. Here the CDR3 reads CASSLVGGPGKETQYF. CDR3 in DNA: TGCGCCAGCAGCTTGGTAGGTGGGCCTGGAAAAGAGACCCAGTACTTC.

A note on this clone: A read error may account for a junction end that differs from germline. The chain joins TRBV4-1 to TRBJ1-1; D is undetermined. The CDR3 has 11 residues. Looked up from germline, CDR1 is MGHRA and CDR2 is YSYEKL. DNA for the CDR3: TGCGCCAGCAGCCAAGATCTGAACAGACATTTT. It encodes CASSQDLNRHF.

With regard to this clone: A read error may produce the germline difference seen at one junction end. V gene TRBV20-1 combines with J gene TRBJ2-5; the D gene is possibly TRBD1 (5 bases). The V gene's germline CDR1 is DFQATT and CDR2 SNEGSKA (reference sequence). CDR3 length: 11 residues. The CDR3 DNA reads as TGTTCCCCACAGGACCAAGAGACCCAGTACTTC. It codes for CSPQDQETQYF.

The V gene is TRBV6-1, the J gene TRBJ1-2, with D unresolved. Germline V gene sequence: CDR1 MNHNS, CDR2 SASEGT. The V gene lost 8 bases and the J gene lost 2 bases, with 15 bases spanning the gap. There are 14 residues in the CDR3. Written as DNA, the CDR3 is TGTGCCAGCGTGCGCGGATCGCCAAACTATGGCTACACCTTC. Protein product: CASVRGSPNYGYTF.

The chain has TRBV6-5 and TRBJ1-5; perhaps TRBD1 as D (5 bases). The length of the CDR3 is 13 residues. In germline, CDR1 is MNHEY, CDR2 SVGAGI. The V gene lost 4 bases and the J gene lost 5 bases, with 9 bases spanning the gap. The CDR3 reads CASSLGTYQPQHF. The CDR3 bases are TGTGCCAGCAGTTTAGGGACTTATCAGCCCCAGCATTTT.

The V gene is TRBV6-5, the J gene TRBJ2-7; D possibly corresponds to TRBD1 (6 bases). Between the trimmed V and J ends, which lost 4 bases and 6 bases, there was a span of 16 bases. This CDR3 region has 14 residues. Per germline, CDR1 MNHEY and CDR2 SVGAGI. This CDR3 reads CASSSRDIRSEQYF. The CDR3 coding sequence is TGTGCCAGCAGTTCACGGGACATACGGTCCGAGCAGTACTTC.

This clone was seen a few times. V and J are TRBV6-5 and TRBJ2-1; the match to TRBD2 covers 9 bases. V lost 6 bases, J lost 7 bases, and 1 base stayed unmatched. The germline V gene encodes CDR1 MNHEY and CDR2 SVGAGI. The CDR3 consists of 12 residues. The CDR3 DNA reads TGTGCCAGCAGGACTAGCGGTAATGAGCAGTTCTTC. It yields the protein CASRTSGNEQFF.

The chain is built from TRBV2 and TRBJ2-5; TRBD1 might be the D (5 bases). CDR3 length: 13 amino acids. V was trimmed by 4 bases and J by 2 bases, leaving 8 bases between them. Germline V lookup: CDR1 SNHLY, CDR2 FYNNEI. The CDR3 sequence: CASSGQRQETQYF. The CDR3 DNA sequence: TGTGCCAGCAGTGGACAGCGTCAAGAGACCCAGTACTTC.

This clone has only a few counts. This chain uses TRBV30 with TRBJ1-6; D is perhaps TRBD1 (6 bases). Germline V CDR1 and CDR2: GTSNPN, SVGIG (reference sequence). Trimming shortened V by 7 bases and J by 6 bases, and 13 bases separated the two germline ends. The CDR3 runs 13 residues. In DNA form, the CDR3 reads TGTGCCTCAGCCGGACAGAGTAATTCACCCCTCCACTTT. Its protein product is CASAGQSNSPLHF.